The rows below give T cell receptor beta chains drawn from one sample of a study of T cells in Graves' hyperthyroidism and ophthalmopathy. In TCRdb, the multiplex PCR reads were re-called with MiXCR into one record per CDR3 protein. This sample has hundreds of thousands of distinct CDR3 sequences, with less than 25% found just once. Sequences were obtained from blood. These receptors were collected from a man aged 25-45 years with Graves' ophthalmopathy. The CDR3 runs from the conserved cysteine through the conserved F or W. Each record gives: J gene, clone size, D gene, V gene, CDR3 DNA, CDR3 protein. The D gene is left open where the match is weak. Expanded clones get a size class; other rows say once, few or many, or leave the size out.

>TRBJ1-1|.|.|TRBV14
TGTGCCAGCAGCCCCCCGGGGCTGAACGCTGAAGCTTTCTTT
CASSPPGLNAEAFF
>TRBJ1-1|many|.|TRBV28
TGTGCCAGCAGTCCCGAGGGGGGGCGTAACACTGAAGCTTTCTTT
CASSPEGGRNTEAFF
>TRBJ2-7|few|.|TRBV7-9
TGTGCCAGCAGCTCGGGACTGATCTACGAGCAGTACTTC
CASSSGLIYEQYF
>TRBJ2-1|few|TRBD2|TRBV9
TGTGCCAGCAGTTACCCCGGGACTAGCGGTTCTAATGAGCAGTTCTTC
CASSYPGTSGSNEQFF
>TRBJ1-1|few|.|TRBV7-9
TGTGCCAGCAGCCAAACCATCCGGGGCCGGACTGAAGCTTTCTTT
CASSQTIRGRTEAFF
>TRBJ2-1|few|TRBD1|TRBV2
TGTGCCAGCATCACAGGGGGCACCTACAATGAGCAGTTCTTC
CASITGGTYNEQFF
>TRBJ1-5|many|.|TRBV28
TGTGCCAGCAGTTTAGGTGGTGGGGGCAATCAGCCCCAGCATTTT
CASSLGGGGNQPQHF
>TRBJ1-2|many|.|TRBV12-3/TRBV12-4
TGTGCCAGCAGTGGGACGGAAGATGGCTACACCTTC
CASSGTEDGYTF
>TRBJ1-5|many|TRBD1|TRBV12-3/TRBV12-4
TGTGCCAGCAGTCCCCAGGAAGGGGGCGGTCAGCCCCAGCATTTT
CASSPQEGGGQPQHF
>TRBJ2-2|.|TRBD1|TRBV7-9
TGTGCCAGCAGCCCTAACAGGGGGGACACCGGGGAGCTGTTTTTT
CASSPNRGDTGELFF
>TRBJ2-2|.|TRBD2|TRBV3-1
TGTGCCAGCAGCCACGGGACTAGCGGGAGTACCGGGGAGCTGTTTTTT
CASSHGTSGSTGELFF
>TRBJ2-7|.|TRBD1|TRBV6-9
TGTGCCAGCAGTTACGAACAGGGGACCTACGAGCAGTACTTC
CASSYEQGTYEQYF
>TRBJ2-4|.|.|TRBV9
TGTGCCAGCAGCGCCGACAGGGAGGGAAACATTCAGTACTTC
CASSADREGNIQYF
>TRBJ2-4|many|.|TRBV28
TGTGCCAGCAGTTTATATTCCCTCCGTAAGACCGAAGCCAAAAACATTCAGTACTTC
CASSLYSLRKTEAKNIQYF
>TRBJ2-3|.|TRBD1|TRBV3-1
TGTGCCAGCAGACTCACAGGGGGGAGTACAGATACGCAGTATTTT
CASRLTGGSTDTQYF
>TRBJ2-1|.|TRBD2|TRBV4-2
TGTGCCAGCAGCCAAGTGTGGACTAGCGGGAGTTTAGGCAATGAGCAGTTCTTC
CASSQVWTSGSLGNEQFF
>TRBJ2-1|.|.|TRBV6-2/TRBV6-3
TGTGCCAGCAGTTACGATGTAGCGGAGCAGTTCTTC
CASSYDVAEQFF
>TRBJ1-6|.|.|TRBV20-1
TGCAGTGCCAAGGACGGTCGAAATTCACCCCTCCACTTT
CSAKDGRNSPLHF
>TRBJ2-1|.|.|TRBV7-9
TGTGCCAGCAGTCCCCCACGCCAGCGCTCATACAATGAGCTGTTCTTC
CASSPPRQRSYNELFF
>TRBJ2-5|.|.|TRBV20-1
TGCAGTGCTGGTCTAGGGGTCAAAGAGACCCAGTACTTC
CSAGLGVKETQYF
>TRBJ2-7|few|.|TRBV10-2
TGCGCCAGCAGTGCACCAGCCCCCTACGAGCAGTACTTC
CASSAPAPYEQYF
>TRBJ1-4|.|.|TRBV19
TGTGCCAGTAGCCGTCACGTGGAAAAACTGTTTTTT
CASSRHVEKLFF
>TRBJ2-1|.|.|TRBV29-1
TGCAGCGGCCTGACAGGGACTGGCTACAATGAGCAGTTCTTC
CSGLTGTGYNEQFF
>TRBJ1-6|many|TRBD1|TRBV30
TGTGCCTGGAGGACAGGGAATAATTCACCCCTCCACTTT
CAWRTGNNSPLHF
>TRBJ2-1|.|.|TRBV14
TGTGCCAGCAGCCAAGCTCAGGGGCACTCCTACAATGAGCAGTTCTTC
CASSQAQGHSYNEQFF
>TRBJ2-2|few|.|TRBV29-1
TGCAGCGTTGGCCAGGGGAACACCGGGGAGCTGTTTTTT
CSVGQGNTGELFF
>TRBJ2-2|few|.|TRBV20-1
TGCAGTGCTATGGGCAACACCGGGGAGCTGTTTTTT
CSAMGNTGELFF
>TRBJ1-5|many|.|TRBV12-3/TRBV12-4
TGTGCCAGCAGTTCAGGGCAGCCCCAGCATTTT
CASSSGQPQHF
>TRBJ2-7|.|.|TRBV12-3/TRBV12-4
TGTGCCAGCAGTTTAGGTGACAGCACGTCCTGCGAGCAGTACTTC
CASSLGDSTSCEQYF
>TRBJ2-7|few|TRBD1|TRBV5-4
TGTGCCAGCACCGACAGGGGGCGCGCCGAGCAGTACTTC
CASTDRGRAEQYF
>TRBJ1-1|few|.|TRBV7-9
TGTGCCAGCAGCTTAAGGGGGACGTTAACTGAAGCTTTCTTT
CASSLRGTLTEAFF
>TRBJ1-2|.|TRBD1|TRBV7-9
TGTGCCAGCAGCCGCCCGGACAGGGGCTATGGCTACACCTTC
CASSRPDRGYGYTF
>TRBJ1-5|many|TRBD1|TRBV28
TGTGCCAGCAGCCCTAGACAGGGGAGCAATCAGCCCCAGCATTTT
CASSPRQGSNQPQHF
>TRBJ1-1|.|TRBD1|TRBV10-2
TGCGCCAGCAGTGAAAACGGCAGGGGGGCGCCTGAAGCTTTCTTT
CASSENGRGAPEAFF
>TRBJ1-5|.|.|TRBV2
TGTGCCAGCAGAAGGGGGGAAAATAGCAATCAGCCCCAGCATTTT
CASRRGENSNQPQHF
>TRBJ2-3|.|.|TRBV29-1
TGCAGCGTTTGGGGAAACACAGATACGCAGTATTTT
CSVWGNTDTQYF
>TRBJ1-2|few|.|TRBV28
TGTGCCAGCAGTTTACCACCGGCAGGGGATCCCTATGGCTACACCTTC
CASSLPPAGDPYGYTF
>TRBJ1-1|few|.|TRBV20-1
TGCAGTGCTAGAGTTAGCGTGAACACTGAAGCTTTCTTT
CSARVSVNTEAFF
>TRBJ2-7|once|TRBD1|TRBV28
TGTGCCAGCAGTGCCCCGGCAGGGGGTAATGAGCAGTACTTC
CASSAPAGGNEQYF
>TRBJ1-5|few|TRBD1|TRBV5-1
TGCGCCAGCAGCTCGACAGGGGGATCGGATCAGCCCCAGCATTTT
CASSSTGGSDQPQHF
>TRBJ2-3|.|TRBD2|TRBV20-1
TGCAGTGCTAGAGGGGCCGGGACTAGCGGAGTGGTTGATACGCAGTATTTT
CSARGAGTSGVVDTQYF
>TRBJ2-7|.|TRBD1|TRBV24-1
TGTGCCACCAGGATCAGACAGGGGTTCTACGAGCAGTACTTC
CATRIRQGFYEQYF
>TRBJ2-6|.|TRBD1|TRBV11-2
TGTGCCAGCAGTAAAGCACAGGGGGCGCTAGGGGCCAACGTCCTGACTTTC
CASSKAQGALGANVLTF
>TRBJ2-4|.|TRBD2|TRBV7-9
TGTGCCAGCAGCCATAACGGACTAGTGGAACTAGCCAAAAACATTCAGTACTTC
CASSHNGLVELAKNIQYF
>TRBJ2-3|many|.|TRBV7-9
TGTGCCAGCAACCAGGGGGATACGCAGTATTTT
CASNQGDTQYF
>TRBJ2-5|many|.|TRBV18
TGTGCCAGCTCACCAGTGGCAGAAGAGACCCAGTACTTC
CASSPVAEETQYF
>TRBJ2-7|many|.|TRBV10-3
TGTGCCATCAGTGGTTGGGACAAAGGACCCTACGAGCAGTACTTC
CAISGWDKGPYEQYF
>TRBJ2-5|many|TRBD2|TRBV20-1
TGCAGTGCTAGCCCCCGAGCGGGAGAAGGCCGGTACCAAGAGACCCAGTACTTC
CSASPRAGEGRYQETQYF
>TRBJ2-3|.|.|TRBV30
TGTGCCTGGAGTTCAGGGGGGGGTAGAGATACGCAGTATTTT
CAWSSGGGRDTQYF
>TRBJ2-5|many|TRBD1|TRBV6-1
TGTGCCAGCAGCCCCTTGCTCCCTTCACCGGGACAGGGTATTGTGGGGACCCAGTACTTC
CASSPLLPSPGQGIVGTQYF
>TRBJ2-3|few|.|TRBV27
TGTGCCAGCAGCCTTACACGGTCTAGCACAGATACGCAGTATTTT
CASSLTRSSTDTQYF
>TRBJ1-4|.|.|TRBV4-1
TGCGCCAGCAGCCAAGGGGCGGAAAAACTGTTTTTT
CASSQGAEKLFF
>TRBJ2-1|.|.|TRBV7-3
TGTGCCAGCAGCGTATCCGGGACCCGCTACAATGAGCAGTTCTTC
CASSVSGTRYNEQFF